Listed below are T cell receptor beta chains from one sample, sequenced in a study of cytomegalovirus exposure and HLA in healthy donors. Data came from immunoSEQ multiplex PCR; TCRdb stores just in-frame clones and leaves some out. In the table there are around 110,000 clones, around 62% of which are singletons. The source material was PBMCs. These receptor sequences come from a woman aged 40 to 50 in good health and CMV-seropositive. Each CDR3 is given with its conserved first and last residue. A D gene is named only where the DNA matches it firmly. Size tells how often a clone was seen (once, few, many) or the class of an expanded clone, and some rows leave it out.

TRBV6-6	-	TRBJ1-2	-	TGTGCCAGCAGTTACTCTACAGGCAACTATGGCTACACCTTC	CASSYSTGNYGYTF
TRBV19	-	TRBJ2-1	-	TGTGCCAGTAACTTTGGGAGCTCCTACAATGAGCAGTTCTTC	CASNFGSSYNEQFF
TRBV6-1	-	TRBJ2-7	TRBD2	TGTGCCAGCAGTGAACCCTCCCGCGGGGGGTTCGAGCGGGCTTACGAGCAGTACTTC	CASSEPSRGGFERAYEQYF
TRBV5-4	-	TRBJ2-7	-	TGTGCCAGCAGCTCGAACAGCGGGCTTTACGAGCAGTACTTC	CASSSNSGLYEQYF
TRBV6-4	-	TRBJ1-1	-	TGTGCCAGCAGTGAACAGGCCTACACTGAAGCTTTCTTT	CASSEQAYTEAFF
TRBV11-2	-	TRBJ2-2	-	TGTGCCAGCCACCTCGGCACCGGGGAGCTGTTTTTT	CASHLGTGELFF
TRBV7-9	-	TRBJ2-2	-	TGTGCCAGCAGCTTAGCGGAGGGACCCGGGGAGCTGTTTTTT	CASSLAEGPGELFF
TRBV19	-	TRBJ1-4	-	TGTGCCAGTAGACTGTGGGCTGAAAAACTGTTTTTT	CASRLWAEKLFF
TRBV7-9	-	TRBJ1-2	TRBD1	TGTGCCAGCAGTCAAATACAGGGGGGCTATGGCTACACCTTC	CASSQIQGGYGYTF
TRBV13	-	TRBJ2-3	-	TGTGCCAGCAGCTTAGGAGGGAGGACCACAGATACGCAGTATTTT	CASSLGGRTTDTQYF
TRBV27	few	TRBJ1-5	-	TGTGCCAGCAGTTTAATGGCAGGGAGGAGCAATCAGCCCCAGCATTTT	CASSLMAGRSNQPQHF
TRBV4-1	-	TRBJ2-3	TRBD2	TGCGCCAGCAGCCCTGGGAGGGCGAGAGGAAGAACAGATACGCAGTATTTT	CASSPGRARGRTDTQYF
TRBV9	once	TRBJ2-1	-	TGTGCCAGCAGCGTAGGCGGGGTTTGGAATGAGCAGTTCTTC	CASSVGGVWNEQFF
TRBV11-3	-	TRBJ2-2	-	TGTGCCAGCAGCCCCCATCCCCAGAGGTCAGGGTTGTACGGGGAGCTGTTTTTT	CASSPHPQRSGLYGELFF
TRBV29-1	few	TRBJ2-1	TRBD2	TGCAGCGTTTCAGAGGTACTAGCGGGAGGCCCGAGGTACAATGAGCAGTTCTTC	CSVSEVLAGGPRYNEQFF
TRBV27	-	TRBJ2-3	-	TGTGCCAGCAGGCTCTCGGGCACAGATACGCAGTATTTT	CASRLSGTDTQYF
TRBV5-4	-	TRBJ2-7	-	TGTGCCAGCAGCTTGGATCAGGGGCGGATCTACGAGCAGTACTTC	CASSLDQGRIYEQYF
TRBV23-1	-	TRBJ1-5	-	TGCGCCAGCAGACACACACGACAGATCAGCAATCAGCCCCAGCATTTT	CASRHTRQISNQPQHF
TRBV7-9	-	TRBJ2-7	-	TGTGCCAGCAGCCCTGGGCCGGCCTACGAGCAGTACTTC	CASSPGPAYEQYF
TRBV11-2	once	TRBJ1-1	-	TGTGCCAGCAGTCCCACCCTGGCAGAAGCTTTCTTT	CASSPTLAEAFF
TRBV18	-	TRBJ2-5	-	TGTGCCAGCTCACCAGGGACAACCGGGGAGACCCAGTACTTC	CASSPGTTGETQYF
TRBV15	once	TRBJ1-1	-	TGTGCCACCAGCAGAGATAACGGGGGGATGAACACTGAAGCTTTCTTT	CATSRDNGGMNTEAFF